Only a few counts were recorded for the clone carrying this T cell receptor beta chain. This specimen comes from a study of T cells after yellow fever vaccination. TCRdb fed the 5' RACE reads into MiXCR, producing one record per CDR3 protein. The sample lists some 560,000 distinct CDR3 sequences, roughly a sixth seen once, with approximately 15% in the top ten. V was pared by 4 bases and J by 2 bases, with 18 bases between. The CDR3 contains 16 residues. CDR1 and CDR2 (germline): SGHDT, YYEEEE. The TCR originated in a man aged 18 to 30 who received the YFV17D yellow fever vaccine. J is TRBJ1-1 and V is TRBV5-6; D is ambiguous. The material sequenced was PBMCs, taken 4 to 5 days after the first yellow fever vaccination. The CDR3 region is CASSRREGRTNTEAFF. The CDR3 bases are TGTGCCAGCAGCCGGAGGGAGGGCCGTACAAACACTGAAGCTTTCTTT.